The 17 T cell receptor beta chains in this list originate from one sample, sequenced in a study of blood T cells in healthy people across ages. It was with a sample-barcoded 5' primer and a J-beta primer mix that a second PCR of roughly 7 to 11 cycles was run. MiXCR, run by TCRdb on the 5' RACE reads, gives a single entry per CDR3 protein. The sample contains hundreds of thousands of distinct CDR3 sequences, under 65% of which appear only once. The sample was blood. Every receptor here comes from a woman of 80 years or more in good health.

This chain links TRBV3-1 with TRBJ1-2; possible D gene TRBD1, 6 bases. This CDR3 is 14 amino acids long. CDR1 is LGHDT, CDR2 YNNKEL, per germline (reference sequence). V lost 3 bases to trimming and J lost 4 bases, with 12 bases between them. The CDR3 coding sequence is TGTGCCAGCAGCCATGCCGACAGGATCTATGGCTACACCTTC. Translation gives CASSHADRIYGYTF.

This clonotype was seen only a few times. The CDR3 sequence: CSARAQAGSSYNEQFF. DNA of the CDR3: TGCAGTGCTAGAGCCCAAGCGGGAAGCTCCTACAATGAGCAGTTCTTC. The V call is TRBV20-1, the J call TRBJ2-1, with TRBD2 matching 7 bases. The CDR3 covers 16 residues. The trim removed 1 base at V and 0 bases at J, leaving 6 bases unmatched. Per the germline V gene, CDR1 is DFQATT and CDR2 is SNEGSKA (reference sequence).

V usage is TRBV7-2 and J usage is TRBJ1-2; D call uncertain. Germline V gene sequence: CDR1 SGHTA, CDR2 FQGNSA. CDR3 length: 14 amino acids. V was clipped by 8 bases and J by 1 base, with 14 bases between them. The CDR3 bases are TGTGCCAGCGGCGGAGGTCCGAGTAACTATGGCTACACCTTC. It is translated as CASGGGPSNYGYTF.

The chain couples TRBV7-3 to TRBJ2-3; a possible D gene is TRBD2 (6 bases). Trimming stripped 5 bases from V and 7 bases from J, with 16 bases between. Germline V gene data show CDR1 as SGHTA and CDR2 as FQGTGA. The CDR3 runs 14 residues. CDR3 sequence reads: CASSPPGLTYTQYF. As DNA, the CDR3 is TGTGCCAGCAGCCCCCCGGGACTTACATATACGCAGTATTTT.

The chain recombines TRBV9 with TRBJ2-3; the match to TRBD2 covers 13 bases. The CDR3 has 16 amino acids. The junction had 7 bases not matched to a gene; V was cut back by 4 bases and J by 5 bases. CDR1 SGDLS and CDR2 YYNGEE come from the germline V gene. The CDR3, as DNA: TGTGCCAGCAGCACTGGGACTAGCGGGGCGGTAGATACGCAGTATTTT. It specifies CASSTGTSGAVDTQYF.

The table lists this clonotype with many counts. The chain is built from TRBV4-1 and TRBJ2-3, with D uncertain. This CDR3 is 13 amino acids long. Germline lookup yields CDR1 MGHRA and CDR2 YSYEKL. Trimming took off 0 bases at V and 8 bases at J, with 9 bases between the two ends. In nucleotides, the CDR3 is TGCGCCAGCAGCCAAGAACCTGCCAGTACGCAGTATTTT. Protein product: CASSQEPASTQYF.

This clonotype was detected a few times. This chain joins TRBV5-1 and TRBJ1-4, with TRBD1 as a possible D gene (6 bases). Trimming left V 4 bases short and J 6 bases short, with 10 bases between. The germline V gene encodes CDR1 SGHRS and CDR2 YFSETQ. CDR3 length: 13 amino acids. CDR3 region: CASSRQADEKLFF. For the CDR3, the DNA is TGCGCCAGCAGCCGACAGGCGGATGAAAAACTGTTTTTT.

To note about this clonotype: A clone one base away is much larger, so this may be a read error. The rearrangement links TRBV25-1 to TRBJ2-5; D is perhaps TRBD1 (6 bases). The J call is doubtful: the DNA matches TRBJ2-7 better. The CDR3 runs 14 residues. CDR1 is MGHDK, CDR2 SYGVNS, per germline. The CDR3 DNA reads TGTGCCAGCAGTCACCGGGACAAGTACTACGAGCAGTACTTC. Translating gives CASSHRDKYYEQYF.

The chain joins TRBV12-3 or TRBV12-4 to TRBJ1-1, with a possible D match to TRBD1 (5 bases). Trimming cost V 5 bases and J 4 bases, with 17 bases left between them. The CDR3 sequence is 15 residues long. CDR3 sequence reads: CASSDTGPGSTEAFF. In DNA, the CDR3 is TGTGCCAGCAGTGATACAGGCCCGGGGAGCACTGAAGCTTTCTTT.

As concerns this clonotype: A much more abundant neighbour one base away suggests this may be a read error. J is TRBJ2-7 and V is TRBV9; perhaps TRBD2 as D (6 bases). V was trimmed by 1 base and J by 3 bases, leaving 17 bases between them. CDR1 is SGDLS and CDR2 is YYNGEE in the germline V gene. The CDR3 extends over 16 amino acids. The CDR3 sequence is CASSVRTGTGDYEQYF. The CDR3 nucleotides read TGTGCCAGCAGCGTAAGGACGGGTACGGGAGACTACGAGCAGTACTTC.

This clonotype has only a few counts. The chain employs TRBV3-1 and TRBJ2-1; weak D call: TRBD2 (5 bases). Germline lookup yields CDR1 LGHDT and CDR2 YNNKEL (reference sequence). The CDR3 length is 16 residues. V gave up 1 base and J gave up 4 bases, with 14 bases separating them. The chain's CDR3 is CASSQVTSAEYNEQFF. CDR3 in DNA: TGTGCCAGCAGCCAAGTCACGTCAGCGGAGTACAATGAGCAGTTCTTC.

CDR3 sequence reads: CASTPGGLGRETQYF. The CDR3 coding sequence is TGTGCCAGCACCCCGGGCGGTTTGGGGCGAGAGACCCAGTACTTC. This chain joins TRBV6-6 and TRBJ2-5, with D perhaps matching TRBD1 (5 bases). The germline gives CDR1 MNHNY, CDR2 SVGAGI (reference sequence). V lost 7 bases to trimming and J lost 4 bases, with 19 bases between them. This CDR3 is built from 15 residues.

On this clonotype itself: A much more abundant neighbour one base away suggests this may be a read error. V usage is TRBV27 and J usage is TRBJ2-7; D gene ambiguous. From germline, CDR1 is MNHEY and CDR2 SMNVEV (reference sequence). Trimming took off 8 bases at V and 4 bases at J, with 0 bases between the two ends. CDR3 length: 8 residues. CDR3 region: CASYEQYF. The CDR3 DNA sequence: TGTGCCAGCTACGAGCAGTACTTC.

The chain carries TRBV20-1 and TRBJ2-1; D possibly corresponds to TRBD1 (6 bases). Trimming pared 1 base from V and 2 bases from J, leaving 9 bases between. This CDR3 has 14 amino acids. Germline assignment: CDR1 DFQATT and CDR2 SNEGSKA (reference sequence). CDR3 coding DNA: TGCAGTGCTAGAGTCGCAGGGGCCTACAATGAGCAGTTCTTC. Encoded protein: CSARVAGAYNEQFF.

On this clonotype itself: A single base separates this from a much larger clone, so it may be a read error. The chain has TRBV7-2 and TRBJ2-5; D is ambiguous. Deletions cut 7 bases from V and 11 bases from J, with 26 bases between. The CDR3 has 15 amino acids. The V gene's germline CDR1 is SGHTA and CDR2 FQGNSA. For the CDR3, the DNA is TGTGCCAGCACCCGGGTCTCCATGGCTCACAATGAGCAGTACTTC. Translating gives CASTRVSMAHNEQYF.

The chain is built from TRBV29-1 and TRBJ2-7, with D perhaps matching TRBD2 (5 bases). The V end lost 4 bases, the J end lost 1 base, and 17 bases lay between the germline ends. The CDR3 has 15 residues. Germline CDR1 reads SQVTM; CDR2 reads ANQGSEA. The CDR3 spells CSVVKGDTASYEQYF. CDR3 nucleotide sequence: TGCAGCGTTGTAAAGGGAGACACGGCATCCTACGAGCAGTACTTC.

V is TRBV3-1 and J is TRBJ2-2, with D hard to call. The CDR3 has 13 residues. Germline V CDR1 and CDR2: LGHDT, YNNKEL (reference sequence). V was clipped by 5 bases and J by 6 bases, with 10 bases between them. The CDR3 DNA reads as TGTGCCAGCAGCGGACGCCGCCCCGGGGAGCTGTTTTTT. This gives the protein CASSGRRPGELFF. The full variable domain, its missing parts supplied by reference TRBV3-1 and TRBJ2-2, is DTAVSQTPKYLVTQMGNDKSIKCEQNLGHDTMYWYKQDSKKFLKIMFSYNNKELIINETVPNRFSPKSPDKAHLNLHINSLELGDSAVYFCASSGRRPGELFFGEGSRLTVL.